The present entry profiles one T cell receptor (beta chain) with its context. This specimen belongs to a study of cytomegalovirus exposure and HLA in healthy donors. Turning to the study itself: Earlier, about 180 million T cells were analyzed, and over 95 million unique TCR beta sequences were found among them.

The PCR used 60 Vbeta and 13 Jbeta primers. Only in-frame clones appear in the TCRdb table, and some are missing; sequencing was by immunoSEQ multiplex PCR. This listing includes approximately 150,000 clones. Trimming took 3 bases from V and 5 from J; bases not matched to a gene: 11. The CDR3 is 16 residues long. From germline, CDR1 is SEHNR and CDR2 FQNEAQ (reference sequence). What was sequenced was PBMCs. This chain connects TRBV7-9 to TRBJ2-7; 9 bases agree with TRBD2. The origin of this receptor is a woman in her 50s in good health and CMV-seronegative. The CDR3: CASSFPLSGRSDEQYF. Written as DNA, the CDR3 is TGTGCCAGCAGCTTCCCTCTTAGCGGGAGAAGCGACGAGCAGTACTTC.